This TCR beta chain was obtained from a study of Ad26.COV2.S vaccination and SARS-CoV-2 variants. As for the study in general: Of the COV1001 trial arms, the Ad26.COV2.S arm included the donor.

Data came from immunoSEQ multiplex PCR; TCRdb stores just in-frame clones and leaves some out. The sample records some 320,000 clones, about 86% being singletons. Findings of the study overall: There was reportedly substantial breadth in spike-specific CD8+ and CD4+ T cell responses after vaccination.

The length of the CDR3 is 13 residues. V was shortened by 4 bases and J by 2 bases, with 8 bases between the two germline ends. The germline gives CDR1 SNHLY, CDR2 FYNNEI. The treatment: about 20 received Ad26.COV2.S at low or high dose, single or two shots; several received placebo; per-sample allocation not given. Collection of samples fell on day 63 after the first vaccine or placebo injection. This clone was counted only a few times. Its antigen is still unknown. The material sequenced was peripheral blood, taken in a trial of Ad26.COV2.S vaccine versus placebo. J is TRBJ1-2 and V is TRBV2; D uncertain. This TCR was sampled from a person between 18 and 60 years old who received the Ad26.COV2.S COVID-19 vaccine or a placebo. CDR3 loop: CASSGLLNYGYTF. The CDR3 DNA sequence: TGTGCCAGCAGTGGTCTCCTAAACTATGGCTACACCTTC.